One and the same sample provided the 23 T cell receptor beta chains below, sequenced in a study of CXCR3-negative and CXCR3-positive naive CD8 T cells. Their specific antigens are unknown. Researchers prepared the TRB cDNA libraries using 5' RACE with UMI labels. TCRdb re-called the 5' RACE reads and shows each CDR3 protein once, DNA omitted. The specimen's table records more than 75,000 distinct CDR3 sequences. General study results and limits: Naive cells positive for CXCR3 carried more hydrophobic TRB CDR3s than CXCR3-negative ones.

The sample was naive CXCR3+ CD8+ T cells from blood. Indicated subset: CD45RO-CCR7+CD27+CD95- naive CD8+ T cells expressing CXCR3 (TNR3+). These receptors originate from a human donor in good health. Some clones in this sample may be carry-over from other donors' samples.

The rearrangement joins TRBV7-2 to TRBJ2-1; TCRdb reports TRBD2, a call that lacks DNA to check it against. Germline V CDR1 and CDR2: SGHTA, FQGNSA. The CDR3 is made up of 15 amino acids. The CDR3 reads CASSSSLTAGGRWFF.

V is TRBV11-2 and J is TRBJ2-2. The CDR3 extends over 13 amino acids. Germline V gives CDR1 SGHAT, CDR2 FQNNGV. The chain's CDR3 is CASSSGFSGVLFF.

This chain connects TRBV12-3 or TRBV12-4 to TRBJ1-5; TCRdb designates TRBD1, a call that cannot be tested without DNA. The CDR3 length is 14 residues. The CDR3 here is CASSSTGEDQPQHF.

The chain couples TRBV5-5 to TRBJ2-1. The CDR3 loop spans 13 amino acids. Germline V CDR1 and CDR2: SGHKS, YYEKEE (reference sequence). The CDR3 loop reads CASSSNYFESQFF.

V gene TRBV6-4 combines with J gene TRBJ1-3; lacking DNA, the TRBD1 call made by TCRdb goes unchecked. Per the germline V gene, CDR1 is MRHNA and CDR2 is SNTAGT. This CDR3 is built from 18 residues. The CDR3 protein is CASSDSTPDRPYGNTIYF.

The V call is TRBV5-4, the J call TRBJ1-2; TCRdb gives TRBD1 as the D gene, but with no DNA this cannot be confirmed. CDR3 length: 11 amino acids. Looked up from germline, CDR1 is SGHNT and CDR2 is YYREEE (reference sequence). This CDR3 reads CASSLTGGYTF.

The chain is built from TRBV7-4 and TRBJ1-5; TCRdb calls TRBD1, which cannot be checked without DNA. There are 18 residues in the CDR3. Germline values: CDR1 SGHVT, CDR2 SQSDAQ. CDR3 loop: CASSSHLAGKGSNQPQHF.

The chain is built from TRBV12-3 or TRBV12-4 and TRBJ1-1; the TRBD1 assignment by TCRdb is unverifiable without DNA. The CDR3 totals 12 residues. CDR3 sequence: CASSPGGTEAFF.

The chain couples TRBV12-3 or TRBV12-4 to TRBJ2-1; the D call of TRBD1 rests on TCRdb alone, since no DNA is present to check it. The length of the CDR3 is 15 residues. CDR3 sequence: CASSPSPFGARGQFF.

The chain links TRBV28 to TRBJ2-7; there is no DNA to check the TCRdb D call of TRBD2. CDR1 is MDHEN and CDR2 is SYDVKM in the germline V gene. CDR3 length: 14 amino acids. CDR3 sequence: CASAGLEGSYEQYF.

The chain employs TRBV7-9 and TRBJ2-7; TCRdb picks TRBD1, but there is no DNA to check that call. The CDR3 extends over 14 amino acids. Germline CDR1 reads SEHNR; CDR2 reads FQNEAQ (reference sequence). CDR3 in amino acids: CASSRDREVDEQYF.

The rearrangement links TRBV28 to TRBJ2-7; TCRdb calls TRBD2, which cannot be checked without DNA. The CDR3 runs 15 residues. The germline CDR1 and CDR2 sequences are MDHEN and SYDVKM. The CDR3 reads CASSPGLAEVYEQYF.

This sequence joins TRBV7-8 and TRBJ2-7. This CDR3 has 14 amino acids. Germline V lookup: CDR1 SGHVS, CDR2 FQNEAQ. The CDR3 is CASSLSTQSYEQYF. The variable domain in full, with the rest retrieved from reference TRBV7-8 and TRBJ2-7, is GAGVSQSPRYKVAKRGQDVALRCDPISGHVSLFWYQQALGQGPEFLTYFQNEAQLDKSGLPSDRFFAERPEGSVSTLKIQRTQQEDSAVYLCASSLSTQSYEQYFGPGTRLTVT.

V gene TRBV5-1 combines with J gene TRBJ1-1. The CDR3 extends over 12 amino acids. CDR1 SGHRS and CDR2 YFSETQ come from the germline V gene. The CDR3 protein is CASTDRNTEAFF.

The chain couples TRBV7-8 to TRBJ1-2; TCRdb picks TRBD1, but there is no DNA to check that call. Looked up from germline, CDR1 is SGHVS and CDR2 is FQNEAQ. This CDR3 is built from 14 residues. The CDR3 sequence is CASSFGQGASGYTF. Together with reference TRBV7-8 and TRBJ1-2, the CDR3 gives the full variable domain: GAGVSQSPRYKVAKRGQDVALRCDPISGHVSLFWYQQALGQGPEFLTYFQNEAQLDKSGLPSDRFFAERPEGSVSTLKIQRTQQEDSAVYLCASSFGQGASGYTFGSGTRLTVV.

J is TRBJ2-5 and V is TRBV5-1. This CDR3 contains 15 residues. Looked up from germline, CDR1 is SGHRS and CDR2 is YFSETQ. The CDR3: CASSLAGSKQETQYF.

The J gene is TRBJ2-1, the V gene TRBV3-1; TCRdb's D call of TRBD2 is untestable without DNA. This CDR3 region has 12 residues. Germline CDR1 reads LGHDT; CDR2 reads YNNKEL (reference sequence). The CDR3 sequence: CASSLTNNEQFF.

The CDR3 loop is CASAPGLGTDTQYF. V and J are TRBV19 and TRBJ2-3; TCRdb's D call of TRBD2 is untestable without DNA. CDR3 size: 14 residues. The V gene's germline CDR1 is LNHDA and CDR2 SQIVND (reference sequence).

The chain couples TRBV5-6 to TRBJ1-4. This CDR3 is built from 13 residues. Germline-derived CDR1 and CDR2 are SGHDT and YYEEEE. CDR3 in amino acids: CASSSRHNEKLFF.

The V and J genes are TRBV12-3 or TRBV12-4 and TRBJ2-2; TCRdb indicates TRBD1, and absent DNA this call remains unverified. The CDR3 is made up of 14 amino acids. Here the CDR3 reads CASRQGAYTGELFF.

The chain joins TRBV18 to TRBJ2-1; TCRdb proposes TRBD2, but this gene call is untestable without DNA. Germline V gene data show CDR1 as KGHSH and CDR2 as LQKENI. The CDR3 spans 15 residues. This CDR3 reads CASSPLAGASNEQFF.

The chain has TRBV28 and TRBJ2-1; TCRdb outputs TRBD2, but without DNA this stays unchecked. The germline V gene has CDR1 MDHEN and CDR2 SYDVKM. This CDR3 has 13 amino acids. The CDR3 sequence is CASTGTSYNEQFF.

This sequence joins TRBV5-1 and TRBJ2-7. Germline CDR1 is SGHRS and CDR2 is YFSETQ. The CDR3 has 13 amino acids. Here the CDR3 reads CASSFDTSYEQYF. The variable domain in full, completed from reference TRBV5-1 and TRBJ2-7, reads KAGVTQTPRYLIKTRGQQVTLSCSPISGHRSVSWYQQTPGQGLQFLFEYFSETQRNKGNFPGRFSGRQFSNSRSEMNVSTLELGDSALYLCASSFDTSYEQYFGPGTRLTVT.